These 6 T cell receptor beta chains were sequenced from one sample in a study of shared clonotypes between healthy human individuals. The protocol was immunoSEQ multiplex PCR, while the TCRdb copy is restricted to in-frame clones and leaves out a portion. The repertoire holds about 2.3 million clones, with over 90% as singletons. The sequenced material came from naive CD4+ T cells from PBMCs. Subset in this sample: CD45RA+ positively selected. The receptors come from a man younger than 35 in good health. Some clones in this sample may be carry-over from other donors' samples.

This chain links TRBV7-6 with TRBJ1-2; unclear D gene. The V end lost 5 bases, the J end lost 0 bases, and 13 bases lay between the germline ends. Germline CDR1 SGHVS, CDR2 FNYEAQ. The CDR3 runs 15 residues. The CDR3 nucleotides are TGTGCCAGCAGCGAGGGCAGGAGTTCTAACTATGGCTACACCTTC. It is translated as CASSEGRSSNYGYTF.

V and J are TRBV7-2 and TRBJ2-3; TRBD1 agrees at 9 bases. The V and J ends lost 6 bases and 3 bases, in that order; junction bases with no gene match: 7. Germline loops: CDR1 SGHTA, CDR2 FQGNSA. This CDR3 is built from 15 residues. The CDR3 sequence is CASSRGTGRTDTQYF. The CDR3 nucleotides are TGTGCCAGCAGTCGAGGGACAGGGAGGACAGATACGCAGTATTTT.

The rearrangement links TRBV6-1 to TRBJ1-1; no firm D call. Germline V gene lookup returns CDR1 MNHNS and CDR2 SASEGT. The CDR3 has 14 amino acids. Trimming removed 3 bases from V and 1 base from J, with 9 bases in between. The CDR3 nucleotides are TGTGCCAGCAGTGATGAGGCCGGGAACACTGAAGCTTTCTTT. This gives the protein CASSDEAGNTEAFF.

The chain's CDR3 is CASSLRSGEKLFF. The CDR3 nucleotides are TGTGCCAGCAGCTTACGCTCCGGTGAAAAACTGTTTTTT. V and J are TRBV7-6 and TRBJ1-4; D is unclear. Per the germline V gene, CDR1 is SGHVS and CDR2 is FNYEAQ. This CDR3 has 13 residues. The V end was cut by 2 bases, the J end by 7 bases, with 8 bases between.

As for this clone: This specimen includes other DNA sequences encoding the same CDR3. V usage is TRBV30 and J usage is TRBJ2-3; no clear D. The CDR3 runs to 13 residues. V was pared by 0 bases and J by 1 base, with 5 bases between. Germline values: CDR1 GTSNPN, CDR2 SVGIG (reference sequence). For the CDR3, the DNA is TGTGCCTGGAGTGTTGGGGGCACAGATACGCAGTATTTT. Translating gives CAWSVGGTDTQYF.

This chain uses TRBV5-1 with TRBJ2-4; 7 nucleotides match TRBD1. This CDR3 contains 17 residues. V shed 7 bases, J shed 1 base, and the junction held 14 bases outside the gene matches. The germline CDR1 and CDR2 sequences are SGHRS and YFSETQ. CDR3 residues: CASASGQQGLAKNIQYF. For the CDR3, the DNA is TGCGCCAGCGCCTCAGGCCAACAGGGGTTGGCCAAAAACATTCAGTACTTC.